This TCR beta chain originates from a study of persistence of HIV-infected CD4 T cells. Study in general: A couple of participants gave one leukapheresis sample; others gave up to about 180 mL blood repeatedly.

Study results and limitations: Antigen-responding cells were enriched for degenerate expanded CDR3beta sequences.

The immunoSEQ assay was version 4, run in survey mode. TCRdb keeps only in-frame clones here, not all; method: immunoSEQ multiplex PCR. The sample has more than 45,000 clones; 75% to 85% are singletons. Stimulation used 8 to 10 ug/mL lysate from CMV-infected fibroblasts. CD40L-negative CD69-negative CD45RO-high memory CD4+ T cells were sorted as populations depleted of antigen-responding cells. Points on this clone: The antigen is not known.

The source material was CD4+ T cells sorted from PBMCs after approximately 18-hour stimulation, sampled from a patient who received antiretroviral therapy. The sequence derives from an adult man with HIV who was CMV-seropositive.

DNA for the CDR3: TGTGCCAGCAGCCTACCGGGACGGATCTACGAGCAGTACTTC. Translation gives CASSLPGRIYEQYF. The V and J genes are TRBV3-1 (or the pseudogene TRBV3-2) and TRBJ2-7, with D possibly called TRBD1 or TRBD2 (5 bases each). Deletions cut 4 bases from V and 3 bases from J, with 13 bases between. CDR1 is LGHDT and CDR2 is YNNKEL in the germline V gene (reference sequence). This CDR3 comprises 14 residues.